This note documents a single TCR beta chain sequence. The CDR3 extends over 15 amino acids. Germline V gives CDR1 GTSNPN, CDR2 SVGIG (reference sequence). Trimming removed 0 bases from V and 3 bases from J; junction bases left unmatched: 3. This entry belongs to a study of T cell responses to AZD1222 COVID-19 vaccine. Profiling relied on immunoSEQ multiplex PCR, and the TCRdb table lists in-frame clones only, not all of them. The data show under 150,000 clones, roughly 90% seen once. This sequence joins TRBV30 and TRBJ1-3; 9 positions match TRBD1. The receptor was isolated from an adult in good health. The starting material was peripheral blood, obtained on day 0 of AZD1222 vaccination. The CDR3, as DNA: TGTGCCTGGAGTGTAACAGGGGGCTTTGGAAACACCATATATTTT. This sequence encodes CAWSVTGGFGNTIYF. Supplemented by reference TRBV30 and TRBJ1-3, the full variable domain reads SQTIHQWPATLVQPVGSPLSLECTVEGTSNPNLYWYRQAAGRGLQLLFYSVGIGQISSEVPQNLSASRPQDRQFILSSKKLLLSDSGFYLCAWSVTGGFGNTIYFGEGSWLTVV.